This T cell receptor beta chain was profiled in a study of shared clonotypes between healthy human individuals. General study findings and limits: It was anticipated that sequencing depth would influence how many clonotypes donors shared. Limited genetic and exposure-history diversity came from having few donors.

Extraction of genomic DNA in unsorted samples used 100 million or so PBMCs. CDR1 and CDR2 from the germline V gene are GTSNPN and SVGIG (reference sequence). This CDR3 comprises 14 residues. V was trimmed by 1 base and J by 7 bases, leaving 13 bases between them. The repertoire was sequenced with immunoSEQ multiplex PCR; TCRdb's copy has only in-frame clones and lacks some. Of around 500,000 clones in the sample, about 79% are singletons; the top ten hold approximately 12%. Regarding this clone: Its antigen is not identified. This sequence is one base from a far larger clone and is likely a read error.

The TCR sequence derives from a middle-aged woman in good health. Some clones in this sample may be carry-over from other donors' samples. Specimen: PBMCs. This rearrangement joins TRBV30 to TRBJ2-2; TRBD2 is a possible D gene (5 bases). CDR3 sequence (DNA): TGTGCCTGGAGTGCCCAGCCCCGGGACGGGGAGCTGTTTTTT. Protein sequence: CAWSAQPRDGELFF.